Listed below are T cell receptor beta chains from one sample, sequenced in a study of blood T cell repertoires in COVID-19. Repertoires were generated with immunoSEQ multiplex PCR, while TCRdb's copy carries only in-frame clones and drops some. Of tens of thousands of clones detected, more than 75% appear once; the ten largest clones hold 15% to 20%. The sample taken for sequencing was peripheral blood. The source of these receptors is a human donor with active COVID-19. The donor label of this sample is uncertain. CDR3s include the opening cysteine and the closing phenylalanine or tryptophan. The order of the fields is D gene, CDR3 length, V gene, clone size, J gene, CDR3 DNA, CDR3 protein. The D gene is left open where the match is weak. Clone size is not always given. Where it is, it says once, few, many or a class for expanded clones.

D: -
length: 13
V: TRBV6-2/TRBV6-3
size: -
J: TRBJ2-1
DNA: TGTGCCAGCAGCTACTCAGGGGTAGGGGAGCAGTTCTTC
CDR3: CASSYSGVGEQFF

D: -
length: 13
V: TRBV4-3
size: -
J: TRBJ1-4
DNA: TGCGCCAGCAGCCAAATGCGGGGGGGCGAACTGTTTTTT
CDR3: CASSQMRGGELFF

D: TRBD1
length: 14
V: TRBV7-8
size: few
J: TRBJ1-6
DNA: TGTGCCAGCAGCTCCGGGGACAGCAGTTCACCCCTCCACTTT
CDR3: CASSSGDSSSPLHF

D: -
length: 16
V: TRBV19
size: -
J: TRBJ2-4
DNA: TGTGCCAGTAGAGGTAGTCAGGGGAACAGCAAAAACATTCAGTACTTC
CDR3: CASRGSQGNSKNIQYF

D: TRBD1
length: 14
V: TRBV5-1
size: -
J: TRBJ1-1
DNA: TGCGCCAGCAGCCACGGGACAGGCAACACTGAAGCTTTCTTT
CDR3: CASSHGTGNTEAFF

D: TRBD1
length: 17
V: TRBV10-2
size: -
J: TRBJ1-3
DNA: TGCGCCAGCAGGTCCCCGAAGACCGGGACAGGGCGTCACACCATATATTTT
CDR3: CASRSPKTGTGRHTIYF

D: TRBD1
length: 16
V: TRBV19
size: -
J: TRBJ2-6
DNA: TGTGCCAGTAGTATCGGGGACAGAACTGGGGCCAACGTCCTGACTTTC
CDR3: CASSIGDRTGANVLTF

D: TRBD2
length: 18
V: TRBV4-2
size: -
J: TRBJ2-3
DNA: TGTGCCAGCAGCCAAGAACGGGGCGGGACGGGGGGTGCAGATACGCAGTATTTT
CDR3: CASSQERGGTGGADTQYF

D: -
length: 11
V: TRBV27
size: -
J: TRBJ1-2
DNA: TGTGCCAGCGGCCGCAGCTATGGCTACACCTTC
CDR3: CASGRSYGYTF

D: -
length: 10
V: TRBV19
size: few
J: TRBJ1-2
DNA: TGTGCCAGTGCAGGGTACGGCTACACCTTC
CDR3: CASAGYGYTF

D: TRBD2
length: 16
V: TRBV5-6
size: -
J: TRBJ2-1
DNA: TGTGCCAGCAGCGCCCTCGGGCGGGGGGTCTACAATGAGCAGTTCTTC
CDR3: CASSALGRGVYNEQFF

D: -
length: 13
V: TRBV27
size: -
J: TRBJ1-2
DNA: TGTGCCAGCAGCCCAAGGGGTACTTATGGCTACACCTTC
CDR3: CASSPRGTYGYTF

D: TRBD2
length: 17
V: TRBV7-9
size: -
J: TRBJ2-4
DNA: TGTGCCAGCAGGGATCTAGCGGGGGGGTTAGCCAAAAACATTCAGTACTTC
CDR3: CASRDLAGGLAKNIQYF

D: -
length: 11
V: TRBV3-1/TRBV3-2
size: -
J: TRBJ1-3
DNA: TGTGCCAGCAGCCACGGACTCTCCATATATTTT
CDR3: CASSHGLSIYF

D: -
length: 13
V: TRBV12-3/TRBV12-4
size: -
J: TRBJ2-3
DNA: TGTGCCAGCAGTTTCGGGGGTGGGGACACGCAGTATTTT
CDR3: CASSFGGGDTQYF

D: -
length: 13
V: TRBV7-3
size: -
J: TRBJ2-2
DNA: TGTGCCAGCAGCCGAACTATCACCGGGGAGCTGTTTTTT
CDR3: CASSRTITGELFF

D: -
length: 13
V: TRBV7-9
size: -
J: TRBJ2-7
DNA: TGTGCCAGCAGCTTACATCTCGGGGGCGAGCAGTACTTC
CDR3: CASSLHLGGEQYF

D: TRBD2
length: 15
V: TRBV3-1/TRBV3-2
size: -
J: TRBJ2-5
DNA: TGTGCCAGCAGCCACCATAGCGGGGGTGAAGAGACCCAGTACTTC
CDR3: CASSHHSGGEETQYF

D: TRBD1
length: 16
V: TRBV5-1
size: -
J: TRBJ1-1
DNA: TGCGCCAGCAGCGCGGGACAGCTCGCCACGAACACTGAAGCTTTCTTT
CDR3: CASSAGQLATNTEAFF

D: -
length: 15
V: TRBV5-1
size: -
J: TRBJ1-2
DNA: TGCGCCAGCAGCCCGACGGGGGGGATTTCCTATGGCTACACCTTC
CDR3: CASSPTGGISYGYTF

D: -
length: 16
V: TRBV5-1
size: once
J: TRBJ2-7
DNA: TGCGCCAGCAGCCATCTACGACAGCCTAGCTCCTACGAGCAGTACTTC
CDR3: CASSHLRQPSSYEQYF

D: -
length: 14
V: TRBV29-1
size: -
J: TRBJ2-7
DNA: TGCAGCGTTGTGGTGGCGGGCAGCCGCTACGAGCAGTACTTC
CDR3: CSVVVAGSRYEQYF

D: -
length: 13
V: TRBV5-1
size: -
J: TRBJ2-5
DNA: TGCGCCAGCAGCTTGGCTAGCCTGGAGACCCAGTACTTC
CDR3: CASSLASLETQYF

D: -
length: 14
V: TRBV5-5
size: -
J: TRBJ2-7
DNA: TGTGCCAGCAGCTTAACCGGGAGCTCCTACGAGCAGTACTTC
CDR3: CASSLTGSSYEQYF

D: TRBD1
length: 14
V: TRBV19
size: -
J: TRBJ2-3
DNA: TGTGCCAGTACCACTACAGGGGGCACAGATACGCAGTATTTT
CDR3: CASTTTGGTDTQYF

D: TRBD1
length: 17
V: TRBV4-1
size: -
J: TRBJ2-5
DNA: TGCGCCAGCAGCCAGGAAAGGGACAGGCCAAACCAAGAGACCCAGTACTTC
CDR3: CASSQERDRPNQETQYF

D: TRBD2
length: 17
V: TRBV5-4
size: -
J: TRBJ2-3
DNA: TGTGCCAGCAGCTCCTATATTACTAGCGGGGCCTCAGATACGCAGTATTTT
CDR3: CASSSYITSGASDTQYF

D: TRBD1
length: 13
V: TRBV10-2
size: -
J: TRBJ2-7
DNA: TGCGCCAGCAGTGACTGGGACAGGGCTGGTCCGTACTTC
CDR3: CASSDWDRAGPYF

D: TRBD1
length: 16
V: TRBV24-1
size: -
J: TRBJ2-7
DNA: TGTGCCACCAGTGACCCTCAAGGACAGGGTTACTACGAGCAGTACTTC
CDR3: CATSDPQGQGYYEQYF

D: -
length: 14
V: TRBV7-2
size: -
J: TRBJ2-2
DNA: TGTGCCAGCAGCTTATCAGACATTCCCGGGGAGCTGTTTTTT
CDR3: CASSLSDIPGELFF

D: -
length: 13
V: TRBV11-1
size: -
J: TRBJ2-7
DNA: TGTGCCAGCAGCTTAGGAGGGGGAAGCGAGCAGTACTTC
CDR3: CASSLGGGSEQYF

D: -
length: 12
V: TRBV10-3
size: -
J: TRBJ2-5
DNA: TGTGCCATCGGGGGCCAGGCAGAGACCCAGTACTTC
CDR3: CAIGGQAETQYF

D: -
length: 16
V: TRBV18
size: -
J: TRBJ2-1
DNA: TGTGCCAGCTCACCACGTATCTTACATGTCCCCAATGAGCAGTTCTTC
CDR3: CASSPRILHVPNEQFF

D: -
length: 14
V: TRBV6-2/TRBV6-3
size: -
J: TRBJ2-3
DNA: TGTGCCAGCAGTTACTCGACTAGCACAGATACGCAGTATTTT
CDR3: CASSYSTSTDTQYF

D: -
length: 16
V: TRBV7-9
size: -
J: TRBJ1-2
DNA: TGTGCCAGCAACGACAGGTCGTCGCCTATTAACTATGGCTACACCTTC
CDR3: CASNDRSSPINYGYTF

D: -
length: 14
V: TRBV11-2
size: -
J: TRBJ1-2
DNA: TGTGCCAGCACTTCCCCCGGGACAACGGTTGGCTACACCTTC
CDR3: CASTSPGTTVGYTF

D: -
length: 14
V: TRBV7-9
size: -
J: TRBJ1-2
DNA: TGTGCCAGCAGCTTAGAGTACAGGGAAGGGGGCTACACCTTC
CDR3: CASSLEYREGGYTF

D: TRBD2
length: 18
V: TRBV4-2
size: -
J: TRBJ2-1
DNA: TGTGCCAGCAGCCAAGATATTGCGGGGGGCCCCACCGTGGGGGAGCAGTTCTTC
CDR3: CASSQDIAGGPTVGEQFF

D: TRBD2
length: 16
V: TRBV15
size: -
J: TRBJ2-1
DNA: TGTGCCACCAGCAGGGAACGGGGGGGACTCTACAATGAGCAGTTCTTC
CDR3: CATSRERGGLYNEQFF

D: -
length: 13
V: TRBV24-1
size: -
J: TRBJ1-2
DNA: TGTGCCACCAGTGATTCAGACACCCATGGCTACACCTTC
CDR3: CATSDSDTHGYTF

D: TRBD2
length: 15
V: TRBV19
size: -
J: TRBJ2-3
DNA: TGTGCCAGTAGAATAGCGGGGGGGCCCACAGATACGCAGTATTTT
CDR3: CASRIAGGPTDTQYF

D: TRBD1
length: 14
V: TRBV6-5
size: -
J: TRBJ1-1
DNA: TGTGCCAGCGGACAGGACATATCGAACACTGAAGCTTTCTTT
CDR3: CASGQDISNTEAFF

D: TRBD1
length: 16
V: TRBV6-1
size: -
J: TRBJ1-3
DNA: TGTGCCAGCAGTGACCGGACAGGGAGTGGAGGAAACACCATATATTTT
CDR3: CASSDRTGSGGNTIYF

D: -
length: 15
V: TRBV7-3
size: -
J: TRBJ2-1
DNA: TGTGCCAGCAGCGCACAGCTCGGGAAAAACAATGAGCAGTTCTTC
CDR3: CASSAQLGKNNEQFF

D: TRBD1
length: 16
V: TRBV9
size: -
J: TRBJ1-2
DNA: TGTGCCAGCAGCGCTCCCGCCAGGGGGGTTCTTGATGGCTACACCTTC
CDR3: CASSAPARGVLDGYTF

D: TRBD1
length: 14
V: TRBV5-1
size: -
J: TRBJ2-7
DNA: TGCGCCAGCAGCGACCGGGACAGGGTCCACGAGCAGTACTTC
CDR3: CASSDRDRVHEQYF

D: TRBD1
length: 15
V: TRBV7-2
size: -
J: TRBJ1-2
DNA: TGTGCCAGCAGCTTAGTTCACAGGGGTTCTTATGGCTACACCTTC
CDR3: CASSLVHRGSYGYTF

D: -
length: 17
V: TRBV6-2/TRBV6-3
size: -
J: TRBJ2-7
DNA: TGTGCCAGCAGTTCCAACAATCTACTAGGGCGAACGCACGAGCAGTACTTC
CDR3: CASSSNNLLGRTHEQYF

D: -
length: 13
V: TRBV6-2/TRBV6-3
size: -
J: TRBJ2-7
DNA: TGTGCCAGCAGTTACGGGGACATAAACGAGCAGTACTTC
CDR3: CASSYGDINEQYF

D: TRBD2
length: 16
V: TRBV19
size: -
J: TRBJ2-3
DNA: TGTGCCAGTATCGACCGTAGCGGGGGGGCCGGGGATACGCAGTATTTT
CDR3: CASIDRSGGAGDTQYF

D: -
length: 13
V: TRBV2
size: -
J: TRBJ1-2
DNA: TGTGCCAGCAGTTTGATAGAGAGCTATGGCTACACCTTC
CDR3: CASSLIESYGYTF

D: TRBD1
length: 16
V: TRBV5-6
size: -
J: TRBJ1-6
DNA: TGTGCCAGCAGCTTGACAGGGGCTCGCAATAATTCACCCCTCCACTTT
CDR3: CASSLTGARNNSPLHF

D: -
length: 15
V: TRBV9
size: -
J: TRBJ1-1
DNA: TGTGCCAGCAGCTCTCCAACCGGGGTGAACACTGAAGCTTTCTTT
CDR3: CASSSPTGVNTEAFF

D: TRBD1
length: 16
V: TRBV7-2
size: -
J: TRBJ1-2
DNA: TGTGCCAGCAGCTTAGGCCCGGGACAGGCCCTCTATGGCTACACCTTC
CDR3: CASSLGPGQALYGYTF